Following are 31 T cell receptor beta chains from one sample sequenced in a study of identical twins. TCRdb re-called the 5' RACE reads through MiXCR, storing one row per CDR3 protein. The sample carries a few hundred thousand distinct CDR3 sequences, 6.5% to 9.5% recorded once. These data are also associated with another study on yellow fever vaccine responses in identical twins.

Sequenced sample: memory (CD45RO+) T cells sorted from blood. Receptors were obtained from a woman younger than 35 in good health.

As to this clonotype: At one boundary the junction diverges from the germline segment, which might be a read error. This chain connects TRBV20-1 to TRBJ2-1; D is possibly TRBD1 (6 bases). The germline V gene has CDR1 DFQATT and CDR2 SNEGSKA (reference sequence). CDR3 length: 13 amino acids. This chain's CDR3 is CRARQGMYNEQFF. For the CDR3, the DNA is TGCCGTGCTAGGCAGGGGATGTACAATGAGCAGTTCTTC.

The rearrangement uses TRBV7-8 and TRBJ2-4; 13 nucleotides match TRBD2. Germline lookup yields CDR1 SGHVS and CDR2 FQNEAQ. The trim removed 5 bases at V and 9 bases at J, leaving 4 bases unmatched. This CDR3 is built from 14 residues. The DNA of the CDR3 is TGTGCCAGCAGCGCCGGGACTAGCGGGGCCATTCAGTACTTC. It codes for CASSAGTSGAIQYF. Full variable domain (outside the CDR3, taken from reference TRBV7-8 and TRBJ2-4): GAGVSQSPRYKVAKRGQDVALRCDPISGHVSLFWYQQALGQGPEFLTYFQNEAQLDKSGLPSDRFFAERPEGSVSTLKIQRTQQEDSAVYLCASSAGTSGAIQYFGAGTRLSVL.

This clonotype showed up just a few times. This sequence joins TRBV29-1 and TRBJ1-2, with TRBD1 matching over 9 bases. V shed 4 bases and J 7 bases; nucleotides not matched to a gene: 4. The germline CDR1 and CDR2 sequences are SQVTM and ANQGSEA. This CDR3 is 12 amino acids long. The CDR3 spells CSVGDRVSGYTF. CDR3 sequence (DNA): TGCAGCGTTGGGGACAGGGTTTCTGGCTACACCTTC. Full variable domain (outside the CDR3, taken from reference TRBV29-1 and TRBJ1-2): SAVISQKPSRDICQRGTSLTIQCQVDSQVTMMFWYRQQPGQSLTLIATANQGSEATYESGFVIDKFPISRPNLTFSTLTVSNMSPEDSSIYLCSVGDRVSGYTFGSGTRLTVV.

The chain employs TRBV28 and TRBJ1-1, with 7 bases that match TRBD1. There are 13 residues in the CDR3. The V segment lost 6 bases and the J segment 6 bases; nucleotides outside the gene matches: 7. Looked up from germline, CDR1 is MDHEN and CDR2 is SYDVKM. The CDR3 region has the DNA TGTGCCAGCAGACCACAGGGGTGGTCTGAAGCTTTCTTT. Translated: CASRPQGWSEAFF.

The chain uses TRBV20-1 and TRBJ2-7; D remains unclear. This CDR3 has 12 residues. Germline V gene sequence: CDR1 DFQATT, CDR2 SNEGSKA (reference sequence). Trimming removed 1 base at V and 2 bases at J, with 6 bases between. The CDR3 DNA follows: TGCAGTGCTAGAGGGCGGACCTACGAGCAGTACGTC. This translates into CSARGRTYEQYV.

This CDR3 is CSARDPRGPSTDTQYF. The CDR3 coding sequence is TGCAGTGCTAGAGATCCCCGGGGCCCTAGCACAGATACGCAGTATTTT. J is TRBJ2-3 and V is TRBV20-1; perhaps D is TRBD1 or TRBD2 (5 bases each). Germline loops: CDR1 DFQATT, CDR2 SNEGSKA (reference sequence). The CDR3 covers 16 residues. V was clipped by 0 bases and J by 0 bases, with 13 bases between them.

This clonotype was observed at least ten times. The chain uses TRBV29-1 and TRBJ2-5, with D possibly TRBD1 on 6 matching bases. V lost 8 bases to trimming and J lost 4 bases, with 14 bases between them. The length of the CDR3 is 12 residues. Germline-derived CDR1 and CDR2 are SQVTM and ANQGSEA. The CDR3 protein is CSSRKQGETQYF. As DNA, the CDR3 is TGCAGCTCACGGAAACAGGGAGAGACCCAGTACTTC.

The J gene is TRBJ2-1, the V gene TRBV6-5; no firm D call. This CDR3 spans 17 amino acids. Germline V lookup: CDR1 MNHEY, CDR2 SVGAGI. Trimming pared 0 bases from V and 1 base from J, leaving 13 bases between. The CDR3 coding sequence is TGTGCCAGCAGTTACTCGACCTTAGATAGGTCCTACAATGAGCAGTTCTTC. Encoded protein: CASSYSTLDRSYNEQFF.

Ten or more counts support this clonotype. The chain has TRBV7-9 and TRBJ1-1, with D unresolved. The germline gives CDR1 SEHNR, CDR2 FQNEAQ (reference sequence). With 5 bases removed from V and 11 bases from J, the gap between germline ends came to 18 bases. The CDR3 totals 13 residues. The CDR3 protein is CASSGDPRVLAFF. CDR3 DNA: TGTGCCAGCAGCGGAGACCCACGGGTATTGGCTTTCTTT.

V gene TRBV11-2 combines with J gene TRBJ2-1, with 7 bases aligning to TRBD1. Trimming at V came to 1 base and at J to 4 bases, leaving 13 bases not matched to a gene. The CDR3 is 18 residues long. The germline V gene encodes CDR1 SGHAT and CDR2 FQNNGV. CDR3 in amino acids: CASSLGISTGTVYNEQFF. The DNA of the CDR3 is TGTGCCAGCAGCTTAGGAATCTCTACCGGGACAGTTTACAATGAGCAGTTCTTC.

The table lists this clonotype with a count of one. The J gene is TRBJ1-4, the V gene TRBV10-3, with D hard to call. The germline CDR1 and CDR2 sequences are ENHRY and SYGVKD. V lost 0 bases and J 5 bases, leaving 16 bases between the germline ends. CDR3 length equals 17 residues. The CDR3 bases are TGTGCCATCAGTGAGTCAAGGGTCGGAGGATCCAATGAAAAACTGTTTTTT. Translating gives CAISESRVGGSNEKLFF.

This clonotype has a count of ten or more. This chain uses TRBV3-1 with TRBJ2-7, with TRBD1 identical over 8 bases. The CDR3 extends over 17 amino acids. V lost 5 bases and J lost 6; bases outside the gene matches: 18. Per the germline V gene, CDR1 is LGHDT and CDR2 is YNNKEL (reference sequence). CDR3 in amino acids: CASSSQGTGSQRSEQYF. The CDR3, as DNA: TGTGCCAGCAGCTCCCAAGGGACAGGCAGTCAAAGAAGCGAGCAGTACTTC.

In this sample, this clonotype turned up many times. CDR3 loop: CASSLDSTFEQFF. The CDR3 nucleotides are TGCGCCAGCAGCTTGGACTCGACCTTCGAGCAGTTCTTC. The rearrangement uses TRBV5-1 and TRBJ2-1; no reliable D call. The germline V gene has CDR1 SGHRS and CDR2 YFSETQ. V was clipped by 0 bases and J by 10 bases, with 11 bases between them. CDR3 length: 13 amino acids.

This clonotype has ten or more counts. This chain uses TRBV20-1 with TRBJ2-2; D possibly corresponds to TRBD2 (5 bases). With 2 bases removed from V and 1 base from J, the gap between germline ends came to 8 bases. Germline assignment: CDR1 DFQATT and CDR2 SNEGSKA (reference sequence). The CDR3 runs to 14 residues. The CDR3 bases are TGCAGTGCTAGACCCACTAGGAACACCGGGGAGCTGTTTTTT. Protein: CSARPTRNTGELFF.

This clonotype was seen ten or more times. The chain couples TRBV6-1 to TRBJ2-1, with 8 nucleotides matching TRBD2. The CDR3 length is 14 residues. Germline CDR1 reads MNHNS; CDR2 reads SASEGT. The junction had 4 bases not matched to a gene; V was cut back by 4 bases and J by 5 bases. CDR3 residues: CASSGTSPDNEQFF. CDR3 nucleotides: TGTGCCAGCAGTGGGACTAGCCCAGACAATGAGCAGTTCTTC.

This clonotype was seen repeatedly, ten times or more. This sequence joins TRBV5-1 and TRBJ1-5; 7 bases match TRBD1. After removal of 2 bases from V and 6 bases from J, the junction contained 8 bases not matched to a gene. Germline-derived CDR1 and CDR2 are SGHRS and YFSETQ. The length of the CDR3 is 15 residues. The CDR3 is CASSFTGTEGQPQHF. CDR3 nucleotide sequence: TGCGCCAGCAGCTTTACCGGGACAGAGGGTCAGCCCCAGCATTTT.

The J gene is TRBJ1-2, the V gene TRBV27, with D perhaps matching TRBD1 (6 bases). Germline CDR1 and CDR2: MNHEY and SMNVEV (reference sequence). The CDR3 is made up of 14 amino acids. The germline V and J ends were trimmed by 5 bases and 5 bases, with 15 bases remaining between them. The CDR3 spells CASSPRGGLYGYTF. CDR3 coding DNA: TGTGCCAGCAGTCCCAGGGGAGGCTTATATGGCTACACCTTC.

This clonotype was observed at least ten times. The chain carries TRBV4-1 and TRBJ2-7; 13 positions agree with TRBD2. CDR1 and CDR2 from the germline V gene are MGHRA and YSYEKL. The J segment lost 2 bases and the V segment lost 1 base, leaving 5 bases of the junction unmatched. CDR3 length: 17 residues. CDR3 loop: CASSQGRLAGGPYEQYF. The CDR3 nucleotides read TGCGCCAGCAGCCAAGGGAGACTAGCGGGGGGCCCCTACGAGCAGTACTTC.

The rearrangement links TRBV6-2 or TRBV6-3 to TRBJ1-2; TRBD1 is a possible D gene (5 bases). Trimming cost V 6 bases and J 8 bases, with 13 bases left between them. The CDR3 is 12 amino acids. Germline V gene sequence: CDR1 MNHEY, CDR2 SVGEGT. In DNA form, the CDR3 reads TGTGCCAGCAGCCCCGGGGACTTCGGCTACACCTTC. Translation: CASSPGDFGYTF.

At least ten counts were recorded for this clonotype. The chain is built from TRBV20-1 and TRBJ2-5; D possibly matches TRBD1 or TRBD2 (5 bases each). Trimming shortened V by 5 bases and J by 4 bases, and 11 bases separated the two germline ends. In germline, CDR1 is DFQATT, CDR2 SNEGSKA (reference sequence). The CDR3 is 12 amino acids. The CDR3: CSALPGLETQYF. Here the CDR3 DNA reads TGCAGTGCTCTCCCGGGGCTAGAGACCCAGTACTTC.

The chain combines TRBV5-4 with TRBJ2-3; 9 nucleotides match TRBD2. The J segment lost 5 bases and the V segment lost 4 bases, leaving 5 bases of the junction unmatched. This CDR3 comprises 14 residues. Germline assignment: CDR1 SGHNT and CDR2 YYREEE (reference sequence). CDR3 coding DNA: TGTGCCAGCAGCCATAGCGGGGGTAGAGATACGCAGTATTTT. It specifies CASSHSGGRDTQYF. The whole variable domain, remainder taken from reference TRBV5-4 and TRBJ2-3, is ETGVTQSPTHLIKTRGQQVTLRCSSQSGHNTVSWYQQALGQGPQFIFQYYREEENGRGNFPPRFSGLQFPNYSSELNVNALELDDSALYLCASSHSGGRDTQYFGPGTRLTVL.

V is TRBV6-5 and J is TRBJ2-1; D unresolved. Trimming stripped 0 bases from V and 3 bases from J, with 9 bases between. The CDR3 runs 15 residues. Germline CDR1 MNHEY, CDR2 SVGAGI. CDR3 protein: CASSYSSASYNEQFF. The CDR3 DNA sequence: TGTGCCAGCAGTTACTCGTCTGCAAGCTACAATGAGCAGTTCTTC.

This clonotype was recorded many times. The genes are TRBV12-3 or TRBV12-4 and TRBJ1-1; D is possibly TRBD1 (5 bases). CDR3 length equals 14 residues. Trimming stripped 2 bases from V and 4 bases from J, with 11 bases between. The CDR3 sequence is CASSLRVGGTEAFF. The CDR3 nucleotides read TGTGCCAGCAGTTTAAGGGTGGGGGGCACTGAAGCTTTCTTT.

This clonotype was seen only a few times. J is TRBJ1-2 and V is TRBV7-3, with 7 bases that match TRBD1. Germline loops: CDR1 SGHTA, CDR2 FQGTGA. Unmatched junction bases numbered 14, after V lost 5 bases and J lost 8 bases. The CDR3 length is 15 residues. CDR3 region: CASSPTGTELWGYTF. CDR3 nucleotides: TGTGCCAGCAGCCCCACCGGGACAGAGTTGTGGGGCTACACCTTC.

This clonotype has at least ten counts. V usage is TRBV12-3 or TRBV12-4 and J usage is TRBJ2-1; 10 nucleotides line up with TRBD2. The CDR3 covers 13 residues. The V gene end was trimmed by 2 bases and the J gene end by 9 bases; junction bases not matched to a gene: 1. CDR3 protein: CASSLLAGVEQFF. The CDR3 nucleotides are TGTGCCAGCAGTTTACTAGCGGGGGTTGAGCAGTTCTTC.

This clonotype turned up a few times. The CDR3 loop reads CASSFPPTYGTIHNEQFF. CDR3 DNA: TGTGCCAGCAGCTTCCCCCCCACCTACGGGACTATCCACAATGAGCAGTTCTTC. The V and J genes are TRBV7-8 and TRBJ2-1; TRBD2 agrees at 7 bases. Germline lookup yields CDR1 SGHVS and CDR2 FQNEAQ. J lost 5 bases, V lost 3 bases, and 16 bases had no gene match. The CDR3 has 18 amino acids. Full variable domain (missing parts from reference TRBV7-8 and TRBJ2-1): GAGVSQSPRYKVAKRGQDVALRCDPISGHVSLFWYQQALGQGPEFLTYFQNEAQLDKSGLPSDRFFAERPEGSVSTLKIQRTQQEDSAVYLCASSFPPTYGTIHNEQFFGPGTRLTVL.

V gene TRBV9 combines with J gene TRBJ1-6; 8 nucleotides match TRBD1. Per the germline V gene, CDR1 is SGDLS and CDR2 is YYNGEE. J was trimmed by 9 bases and V by 0 bases; bases with no gene match: 5. This CDR3 spans 15 amino acids. CDR3 in DNA: TGTGCCAGCAGCGTAGAGACAGGGGCAACTTCACCCCTCCACTTT. This translates into CASSVETGATSPLHF.

The chain couples TRBV6-1 to TRBJ1-5, with D perhaps TRBD1 (6 bases). The ends were cut back, 7 bases at V and 1 base at J, with 11 bases in the middle. Germline V gene data show CDR1 as MNHNS and CDR2 as SASEGT. This CDR3 comprises 14 residues. The CDR3 loop reads CASTDTGSNQPQHF. CDR3 coding DNA: TGTGCCAGCACCGATACAGGGAGCAATCAGCCCCAGCATTTT.

The chain combines TRBV20-1 with TRBJ1-1, with D uncertain. Trimming pared 3 bases from V and 3 bases from J, leaving 17 bases between. The CDR3 extends over 15 amino acids. Per germline, CDR1 DFQATT and CDR2 SNEGSKA (reference sequence). CDR3: CSASGRRRSHTEAFF. Here the CDR3 DNA reads TGCAGTGCTAGTGGACGGAGGAGGTCGCACACTGAAGCTTTCTTT.

This clonotype has ten or more counts. The chain joins TRBV5-1 to TRBJ1-2; 9 nucleotides agree with TRBD1. The CDR3 covers 14 residues. Germline V gives CDR1 SGHRS, CDR2 YFSETQ. J gave up 7 bases and V 4 bases, and 8 bases lay outside the gene matches. The CDR3 DNA follows: TGCGCCAGCAGCAACACCGGGACAGGGCTTGGCTACACCTTC. Protein product: CASSNTGTGLGYTF.

V usage is TRBV28 and J usage is TRBJ2-5, with D perhaps being TRBD1 or TRBD2 (6 bases each). The CDR3 contains 15 residues. Trimming removed 6 bases at V and 1 base at J, with 15 bases between. Germline-derived CDR1 and CDR2 are MDHEN and SYDVKM. This CDR3 reads CASSIGGDFQETQYF. The CDR3 region has the DNA TGTGCCAGCAGCATCGGGGGCGATTTCCAAGAGACCCAGTACTTC. Complete variable domain (other parts from reference TRBV28 and TRBJ2-5): DVKVTQSSRYLVKRTGEKVFLECVQDMDHENMFWYRQDPGLGLRLIYFSYDVKMKEKGDIPEGYSVSREKKERFSLILESASTNQTSMYLCASSIGGDFQETQYFGPGTRLLVL.